This T cell receptor (beta chain) was sequenced for a study of Ad26.COV2.S vaccination and SARS-CoV-2 variants. Study-wide findings and caveats: Substantial breadth in spike-specific CD8+ and CD4+ T cell responses was reportedly seen after vaccination. Comparability of non-spike TCR breadth was observed across vaccine and placebo recipients. Analyses of TCR breadth and depth may have underestimated total T cell responses.

Measured with immunoSEQ multiplex PCR; TCRdb has only the in-frame clones, and not every one. The sample lists over 110,000 clones; 86% were seen once. Concerning this clone: Its antigen remains unidentified.

Trimming removed 4 bases from V and 8 bases from J, with 18 bases in between. CDR1 is MNHEY and CDR2 is SMNVEV in the germline V gene (reference sequence). This CDR3 is built from 14 residues. The TCR was taken from a human donor who had recovered from COVID-19. The sequencing used peripheral blood, collected after recovery from COVID-19. The chain couples TRBV27 to TRBJ2-7, with D tentatively TRBD1 or TRBD2 (5 bases each). The DNA of the CDR3 is TGTGCCAGCAGTTCCCGGGACGGGCCCCCAAAGCAGTACTTC. Residues: CASSSRDGPPKQYF.